These T cell receptor beta chains were read from a single sample in a study of cytomegalovirus exposure and HLA in healthy donors. The protocol was immunoSEQ multiplex PCR, while the TCRdb copy is restricted to in-frame clones and leaves out a portion. The repertoire holds some 140,000 clones, 64% seen once, with about 2.6% in the top ten. The source material was PBMCs. The receptors here all came from a woman aged 40 to 50 in good health and CMV-seronegative. Each CDR3 is given with its conserved first and last residue. D genes are given only for firm matches. The size of a clone is reported for some rows only, either as once, few or many, or as a class for expanded clones.

D	V	J	size	DNA	CDR3
NA	TRBV30	TRBJ2-3	once	TGTGCCTGGAGTGTGTTGGCCTCATCCGATACGCAGTATTTT	CAWSVLASSDTQYF
NA	TRBV7-2	TRBJ2-7	once	TGTGCCAGCAGCTTAGAGGGGTCGGCGAAATACGAGCAGTACTTC	CASSLEGSAKYEQYF
TRBD1	TRBV27	TRBJ1-2	few	TGTGCCAGCAGACTTATGGGACAGGTTGGCTACACCTTC	CASRLMGQVGYTF
TRBD1	TRBV5-1	TRBJ1-1	NA	TGCGCCAGCAGCCAGACAGGGTACACTGAAGCTTTCTTT	CASSQTGYTEAFF
NA	TRBV28	TRBJ1-5	few	TGTGCCAGCATCTTGAGCGGGACCTTCAATCAGCCCCAGCATTTT	CASILSGTFNQPQHF
TRBD1	TRBV5-4	TRBJ2-7	many	TGTGCCAGCAGCTTGCTGGGACAGGGATCAGACGAGCAGTACTTC	CASSLLGQGSDEQYF
TRBD1	TRBV7-6	TRBJ2-7	NA	TGTGCCAGCAGCTTAGGCAGGGGGCCAGACGAGCAGTACTTC	CASSLGRGPDEQYF
TRBD1	TRBV27	TRBJ1-6	NA	TGTGCCAGCAGTTTAACCCGGACAGGCTATAATTCACCCCTCCACTTT	CASSLTRTGYNSPLHF
NA	TRBV6-1	TRBJ2-3	few	TGTGCCAGCAGTGAGATAAGGGGGGGCCCCGGGGAGGAGTATTTT	CASSEIRGGPGEEYF
TRBD1	TRBV4-2	TRBJ1-1	few	TGTGCCAGCAGCCAAGATAGGAGGGACAGGGGCCTGGAAACTGAAGCTTTCTTT	CASSQDRRDRGLETEAFF
NA	TRBV9	TRBJ2-7	NA	TGTGCCAGCAGCGTAGTGGAGGGGAACAGCTCCTACGAGCAGTACTTC	CASSVVEGNSSYEQYF
NA	TRBV7-9	TRBJ1-1	NA	TGTGCCAGCAGCTTGGAAGGACAGCTTGAAGCTTTCTTT	CASSLEGQLEAFF
NA	TRBV28	TRBJ1-2	NA	TGTGCCAGCAGTTCAGGGTCGGGCTATGGCTACACCTTC	CASSSGSGYGYTF
NA	TRBV29-1	TRBJ1-2	NA	TGCAGCGTTGAAGGGTGGGAGGGAATAAACTATGGCTACACCTTC	CSVEGWEGINYGYTF
NA	TRBV19	TRBJ2-7	NA	TGTGCCAGTAGTATAGATCTTGCGGGGCCGAGGGAGCAGTACTTC	CASSIDLAGPREQYF
TRBD1	TRBV29-1	TRBJ1-2	NA	TGCAGCGTTGGCACAGGGGGCGTCTATGGCTACACCTTC	CSVGTGGVYGYTF
NA	TRBV18	TRBJ1-1	NA	TGTGCCAGCTCACCTATTGACAGTGGCTTTGAAGCTTTCTTT	CASSPIDSGFEAFF